This section outlines one TCR beta chain sequence together with its context. Some clones are missing from TCRdb's copy, which holds only in-frame ones; the method was immunoSEQ multiplex PCR. The data hold about 40,000 clones, with approximately 83% observed a single time. CDR3 length equals 15 residues. The germline gives CDR1 MGHRA, CDR2 YSYEKL. V was clipped by 4 bases and J by 5 bases; unmatched bases: 9. These data originate in a study of blood T cell repertoires in COVID-19. Study details: COVID-19 samples, acute and convalescent, were from the United States, Italy and Spain. From T cells, B-cell-depleted T cells, or PBMCs came the material, which was cDNA or gDNA.

The rearrangement uses TRBV4-1 and TRBJ2-7, with 9 bases identical to TRBD1. This clonotype was sampled from an older woman with acute or convalescent COVID-19. The sample comprised peripheral blood. CDR3 DNA: TGCGCCAGCAGCCCCCGGGACAGGGCGATCAACGAGCAGTACTTC. Translated: CASSPRDRAINEQYF.